Sequencing of this T cell receptor (beta chain) was carried out in a study of CD8 T cells in Susac syndrome (dated by TCRdb to about 2019). Study-level background: Whether CD8+ T cell activation and differentiation in Susac syndrome was antigen driven was tested using repertoire sequencing. The study compared CD8+ T cell repertoire clonality among 12 healthy donors, around 14 Susac syndrome patients and around 16 multiple sclerosis patients. What the study reported, not specific to this receptor: The TCR sequencing and HLA analysis was acknowledged to have included a relatively small number of individuals.

Comments on this clonotype: The clone's antigen remains unknown. No base quality information exists; no much larger clone differs at one position.

RNA was extracted with the RNeasy kit and 0.5 to 1 ug was reverse transcribed using random hexamers. TCR beta CDR3 regions were amplified with the immunoSEQ multiplex PCR assay covering 54 Vbeta and 13 Jbeta segments. PCR amplification bias was corrected by using a synthetic template baseline for primer optimization and computational correction. Per the authors' processing: Reads were annotated to V, D and J genes according to IMGT and were analyzed with immunoSEQ Analyzer, with only productive sequences retained. Clonality was computed as one minus Shannon entropy normalized by log2 of the number of productive unique sequences. For each patient and control, public and private clones were evaluated among the 100 most prevalent clones. Clones were defined as Susac-specific if absent from the healthy and MS cohorts, from under 1,200 published viral clones and from other ImmuneACCESS disease sequences. TCRdb redid the processing of the public reads, applying fastp at Q25 and MiXCR, and retained in-frame beta chains. CDR3 protein sequences are deduplicated, and each keeps its most common genes and DNA. The V and J calls, along with clone size, are taken from TCRdb and not from the paper's own processing. For this sample there are some 160,000 distinct CDR3 sequences; approximately 95% appear just once. The ten most abundant clones make up about 0.15% of the sample.

V and J are trimmed by 6 bases and 6 bases, and the gene matches miss 8 bases of the junction. Measured from the cysteine to the phenylalanine, the CDR3 is 15 residues long. The only DNA kept is the CDR3, 45 bases in frame from the first base. Peripheral blood CD8+ and CD4+ T cells from healthy donors, Susac syndrome patients and multiple sclerosis patients were profiled using high-throughput TCR beta sequencing. The multiple sclerosis controls were treatment-naive patients who had stable or active relapsing-remitting disease and met the revised McDonald criteria. CD8+ TEMRA cells were enriched by FACS, while bulk CD8+ and CD4+ T cells were purified by magnetic negative isolation. Blood was drawn into EDTA tubes, processed within 24 hours, and PBMCs were isolated by density gradient centrifugation. PBMCs destined for TCR sequencing were cryopreserved in liquid nitrogen and later thawed in a 37 °C water bath. Purity of sorted or isolated CD4+, CD8+ and CD8+ TEMRA cells was at least 90%.

This TCR came from a human donor with multiple sclerosis. Sample: CD8+ T cells from PBMCs. The V and J genes are TRBV12-3 or TRBV12-4 and TRBJ2-1, and 10 junctional nucleotides match TRBD2. The DNA sequence is TGTGCCAGCAGGCCCGGACTAGCGGAAATCAATGAGCAGTTCTTC. It specifies CASRPGLAEINEQFF.